A single sample is the source of the 14 T cell receptor beta chains below, sequenced in a study of human CD8 memory T cell subsets (dated by TCRdb to about 2020). The listed sequencing device is NextSeq 550. A Human TCR Profiling Kit was used to prepare UMI-labeled 5' RACE TCRbeta libraries. TCRdb reprocessed the reads, so every CDR3 protein sequence counts as one entry and DNA is not shown. Per the sample table, the count is 3,000 to 4,500 distinct CDR3 sequences. Clones ranked in the top ten supply around 33% of the sample. The sample consisted of CD8+ effector memory T cells (TEM) sorted from PBMCs. The cell subset or site label, read with the paper, signifies: effector memory CD8 T cells, CCR7- CD45RO+ CD95+. These receptors originate from a human donor in good health.

This chain connects TRBV20-1 to TRBJ2-1; TCRdb gives TRBD2 as the D gene, but with no DNA this cannot be confirmed. The CDR3 covers 18 residues. Germline assignment: CDR1 DFQATT and CDR2 SNEGSKA (reference sequence). The CDR3: CSATGTSGMGAFYNEQFF.

The V and J genes are TRBV7-2 and TRBJ2-7; checking the TCRdb D call of TRBD2 is not possible without DNA. The CDR3 is 15 residues long. Germline CDR1 and CDR2: SGHTA and FQGNSA. The CDR3 sequence: CASSLWQREIYEQYF.

The chain joins TRBV29-1 to TRBJ1-1; TCRdb's D gene call, TRBD1, goes unchecked for lack of DNA. The CDR3 is 14 residues long. CDR1 is SQVTM and CDR2 is ANQGSEA in the germline V gene. Here the CDR3 reads CSVDGQTMNTEAFF.

The chain carries TRBV7-2 and TRBJ2-7; the D call of TRBD2 rests on TCRdb alone, since no DNA is present to check it. The CDR3 contains 15 residues. Germline values: CDR1 SGHTA, CDR2 FQGNSA. This CDR3 reads CASAGLAVISYEQYF.

This clonotype is identified as large from frequency. This sequence joins TRBV29-1 and TRBJ2-7. Germline values: CDR1 SQVTM, CDR2 ANQGSEA. The CDR3 is made up of 13 amino acids. The CDR3 spells CSVEDRGSYEQYF.

The CDR3: CASSQEFSSSGTSGTYEQYF. The chain has TRBV4-1 and TRBJ2-7; the D call from TCRdb, TRBD2, cannot be confirmed without DNA. The germline gives CDR1 MGHRA, CDR2 YSYEKL. The CDR3 length is 20 residues.

The V call is TRBV7-9, the J call TRBJ2-2. The CDR3 contains 12 residues. Germline V gene lookup returns CDR1 SEHNR and CDR2 FQNEAQ (reference sequence). The CDR3 loop is CASSLMAGELFF. Using reference TRBV7-9 and TRBJ2-2 for the parts outside the CDR3, the full variable domain is DTGVSQNPRHKITKRGQNVTFRCDPISEHNRLYWYRQTLGQGPEFLTYFQNEAQLEKSRLLSDRFSAERPKGSFSTLEIQRTEQGDSAMYLCASSLMAGELFFGEGSRLTVL.

This clonotype is called medium-sized based on its frequency. The chain combines TRBV15 with TRBJ2-5; absent DNA, TCRdb's TRBD1 call cannot be checked. The CDR3 spans 14 residues. Germline V gives CDR1 LNHNV, CDR2 YYDKDF (reference sequence). The CDR3 sequence is CATSPGTGTETQYF.

This chain uses TRBV20-1 with TRBJ1-5; TCRdb selects TRBD1, and the lack of DNA leaves this call unchecked. From germline, CDR1 is DFQATT and CDR2 SNEGSKA (reference sequence). The CDR3 is 14 residues long. CDR3 sequence reads: CSAQRQGGSQPQHF.

The chain recombines TRBV21-1 with TRBJ1-4. TRBV21-1 is tagged as a pseudogene. CDR3 length: 14 amino acids. The CDR3 loop is CASSKVRANEKLFF.

The rearrangement uses TRBV19 and TRBJ1-5. Per germline, CDR1 LNHDA and CDR2 SQIVND (reference sequence). The CDR3 sequence is 14 residues long. The chain's CDR3 is CASDKGSAFQPQHF. The full variable domain, completed using reference TRBV19 and TRBJ1-5, is DGGITQSPKYLFRKEGQNVTLSCEQNLNHDAMYWYRQDPGQGLRLIYYSQIVNDFQKGDIAEGYSVSREKKESFPLTVTSAQKNPTAFYLCASDKGSAFQPQHFGDGTRLSIL.

This sequence joins TRBV5-4 and TRBJ2-7; TCRdb indicates TRBD2, and absent DNA this call remains unverified. CDR3 length: 14 residues. CDR1 is SGHNT, CDR2 YYREEE, per germline (reference sequence). CDR3 in amino acids: CASSSSGTLYEQYF.

This chain links TRBV19 with TRBJ2-7; no DNA is available, so the TRBD1 call from TCRdb remains unchecked. Germline CDR1 is LNHDA and CDR2 is SQIVND (reference sequence). This CDR3 is built from 14 residues. This chain's CDR3 is CASQPTGGIYEQYF.

The chain couples TRBV24-1 to TRBJ2-1; TCRdb names TRBD2, which stays unverified in the absence of DNA. CDR1 is KGHDR, CDR2 SFDVKD, per germline. There are 18 residues in the CDR3. The CDR3 here is CATSDPYSGGSSYNEQFF.